The 14 T cell receptor beta chains listed next were all sequenced from one sample in a study of cytomegalovirus exposure and HLA in healthy donors. Researchers ran the PCR with 60 Vbeta and 13 Jbeta primers. Assay: immunoSEQ multiplex PCR; the TCRdb copy retains only in-frame clones and omits some. The top ten clones hold about 1.7% of a sample with under 200,000 clones, roughly 80% of them seen once. Sequenced sample: PBMCs. The source of these receptors is a woman younger than 30 in good health and CMV-seronegative.

V is TRBV15 and J is TRBJ1-4; D unresolved. There are 15 residues in the CDR3. Per the germline V gene, CDR1 is LNHNV and CDR2 is YYDKDF (reference sequence). V gave up 1 base and J gave up 6 bases, with 12 bases separating them. This CDR3 is CATSRGPWTYEKLFF. In nucleotides, the CDR3 is TGTGCCACCAGCAGAGGCCCCTGGACTTATGAAAAACTGTTTTTT.

DNA for the CDR3: TGTGCCAGCAGTACCGGGACTATGAGCACAGATACGCAGTATTTT. Amino acid sequence: CASSTGTMSTDTQYF. V and J are TRBV11-2 and TRBJ2-3, with 7 bases fitting TRBD2. This CDR3 has 15 amino acids. V was pared by 6 bases and J by 0 bases, with 6 bases of the junction left unmatched. Germline-derived CDR1 and CDR2 are SGHAT and FQNNGV.

V is TRBV4-1 and J is TRBJ2-4; 7 bases map to TRBD2. With V trimmed by 0 bases and J by 0 bases, 5 bases remained unmatched. The CDR3 has 17 amino acids. Germline V gene data show CDR1 as MGHRA and CDR2 as YSYEKL. As DNA, the CDR3 is TGCGCCAGCAGCCAAGATCTAACTAGCGCAGCCAAAAACATTCAGTACTTC. Translation: CASSQDLTSAAKNIQYF.

The chain employs TRBV11-3 and TRBJ2-1; 8 bases agree with TRBD2. The CDR3 consists of 12 residues. CDR1 and CDR2 from the germline V gene are SGHNT and YENEEA. Trimming took 7 bases from V and 5 from J; bases not matched to a gene: 1. CDR3 amino acids: CASKLADNEQFF. Written as DNA, the CDR3 is TGTGCCAGCAAACTAGCGGACAATGAGCAGTTCTTC.

CDR3 in amino acids: CASSKEGGNGGNEQFF. CDR3 nucleotide sequence: TGTGCCAGCAGCAAAGAGGGCGGGAACGGTGGGAATGAGCAGTTCTTC. This sequence joins TRBV27 and TRBJ2-1, with D possibly matching TRBD2 (6 bases). Germline V gene sequence: CDR1 MNHEY, CDR2 SMNVEV (reference sequence). The CDR3 has 16 residues. V was cut by 6 bases and J by 7 bases, with 22 bases left in between.

CDR3 in DNA: TGTGCCAGCAGCTTAGGACAGGGTGTAAATGAGCAGTTCTTC. It codes for CASSLGQGVNEQFF. The chain recombines TRBV7-9 with TRBJ2-1; 7 nucleotides line up with TRBD1. The CDR3 is 14 amino acids. From germline, CDR1 is SEHNR and CDR2 FQNEAQ (reference sequence). V lost 1 base, J lost 7 bases, and 4 bases stayed unmatched.

V and J are TRBV12-5 and TRBJ2-5; 11 bases fit TRBD1. With V trimmed by 1 base and J by 2 bases, 3 bases remained unmatched. CDR3 length: 16 amino acids. The V gene's germline CDR1 is LGHNT and CDR2 FRNRAP. The CDR3 protein is CASGLGDRGTQETQYF. The CDR3, as DNA: TGTGCTAGTGGTTTGGGGGACAGGGGGACTCAAGAGACCCAGTACTTC. The full variable domain, in which reference TRBV12-5 and TRBJ2-5 provide the parts outside the CDR3, is DARVTQTPRHKVTEMGQEVTMRCQPILGHNTVFWYRQTMMQGLELLAYFRNRAPLDDSGMPKDRFSAEMPDATLATLKIQPSEPRDSAVYFCASGLGDRGTQETQYFGPGTRLLVL.

This clone appeared once. In DNA, the CDR3 is TGTGCCAGTACCCTAGCGGGAGGGAATGTCAATGAGCAGTTCTTC. It yields the protein CASTLAGGNVNEQFF. This chain links TRBV19 with TRBJ2-1; 12 nucleotides match TRBD2. The germline CDR1 and CDR2 sequences are LNHDA and SQIVND (reference sequence). The ends lost 7 bases at V and 6 bases at J; junction bases unmatched: 7. The CDR3 runs 15 residues.

The chain combines TRBV28 with TRBJ2-5; D is possibly TRBD2 (5 bases). The end of the DNA is better explained by TRBJ2-7, so the J call may be wrong. Per germline, CDR1 MDHEN and CDR2 SYDVKM. The CDR3 runs to 16 residues. The CDR3 region is CASKPTLHGLPYEQYF. CDR3 nucleotides: TGTGCCAGCAAGCCCACCCTCCATGGACTTCCCTACGAGCAGTACTTC.

The J gene is TRBJ2-3, the V gene TRBV29-1; 10 bases are shared with TRBD2. The germline V gene encodes CDR1 SQVTM and CDR2 ANQGSEA. The CDR3 loop spans 15 amino acids. Losses at the gene ends were 4 bases for V and 5 bases for J; bases not matched to a gene: 9. The CDR3 here is CSVVWASGRLDTQYF. The CDR3 DNA reads as TGCAGCGTTGTTTGGGCTAGCGGGAGACTAGATACGCAGTATTTT.

The chain has TRBV6-5 and TRBJ2-7; D remains ambiguous. This CDR3 has 15 amino acids. Germline V gene sequence: CDR1 MNHEY, CDR2 SVGAGI. Between the trimmed V and J ends, which lost 6 bases and 1 base, there was a span of 16 bases. The CDR3 DNA sequence: TGTGCCAGCAGCTTAGGAACGACAAGTTCCTACGAGCAGTACTTC. It is translated as CASSLGTTSSYEQYF.

This chain links TRBV9 with TRBJ2-1, with no clear D. The germline V gene encodes CDR1 SGDLS and CDR2 YYNGEE. The V and J ends lost 0 bases and 7 bases respectively, with 8 bases between them. The CDR3 runs to 13 residues. The CDR3 nucleotides read TGTGCCAGCAGCGTAGGAGCGAGAAATGAGCAGTTCTTC. This sequence encodes CASSVGARNEQFF.

As concerns this clone: It is unclear where the CDR3 begins or ends on the DNA, so no DNA is shown, and the CDR3 is as TCRdb lists it. The V gene is TRBV27, the J gene TRBJ1-5; the tabulated D call, TRBD1, remains unverified against the DNA. Germline values: CDR1 MNHEY, CDR2 SMNVEV (reference sequence). The CDR3 comprises 16 residues, both ends counted. CDR3 loop: CASSSSDRVKNQPQHF.

The gene calls are TRBV7-9 and TRBJ2-2, with D possibly TRBD2 on 6 matching bases. Germline V gives CDR1 SEHNR, CDR2 FQNEAQ (reference sequence). This CDR3 region has 17 residues. Trimming removed 1 base from V and 2 bases from J, with 14 bases in between. The CDR3 DNA follows: TGTGCCAGCAGCTTAGGGGGGGAAGGCCCAAACACCGGGGAGCTGTTTTTT. This sequence encodes CASSLGGEGPNTGELFF.